The TCR beta chain described here comes from a study of T cell changes during pregnancy in multiple sclerosis. Assay used: immunoSEQ multiplex PCR; TCRdb lists only in-frame clones, some missing. The table includes approximately 61,000 clones, less than 95% detected once. The CDR3 consists of 14 residues. The germline V gene has CDR1 MNHNS and CDR2 SASEGT. V lost 4 bases, J lost 0 bases, and 10 bases lay in between. The sequencing here drew on peripheral blood, taken after pregnancy. The source of this sequence is a female donor in good health, enrolled as a control in a pregnancy study. The V call is TRBV6-1, the J call TRBJ2-7; D ambiguous. The CDR3 protein is CASSGSGLSYEQYF. CDR3 coding DNA: TGTGCCAGCAGTGGATCTGGCCTCTCCTACGAGCAGTACTTC.